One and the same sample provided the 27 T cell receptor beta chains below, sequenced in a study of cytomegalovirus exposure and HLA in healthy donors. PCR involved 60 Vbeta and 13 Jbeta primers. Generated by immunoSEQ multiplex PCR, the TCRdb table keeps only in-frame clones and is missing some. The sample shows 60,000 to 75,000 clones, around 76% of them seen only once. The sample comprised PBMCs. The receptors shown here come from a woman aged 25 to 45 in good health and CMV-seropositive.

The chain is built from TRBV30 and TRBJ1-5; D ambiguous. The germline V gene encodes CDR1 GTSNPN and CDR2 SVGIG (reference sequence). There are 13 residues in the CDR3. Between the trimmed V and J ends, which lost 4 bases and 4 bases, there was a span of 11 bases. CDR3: CAWTKTLNQPQHF. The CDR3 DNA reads TGTGCCTGGACGAAAACTCTGAATCAGCCCCAGCATTTT.

Here the CDR3 reads CASYRLQAGLFF. The CDR3 region has the DNA TGTGCCAGCTACCGACTGCAGGCGGGGCTGTTTTTT. The chain has TRBV2 and TRBJ2-2, with D possibly TRBD2 on 5 matching bases. Germline V CDR1 and CDR2: SNHLY, FYNNEI. This CDR3 is 12 amino acids long. V was pared by 8 bases and J by 13 bases, with 17 bases between.

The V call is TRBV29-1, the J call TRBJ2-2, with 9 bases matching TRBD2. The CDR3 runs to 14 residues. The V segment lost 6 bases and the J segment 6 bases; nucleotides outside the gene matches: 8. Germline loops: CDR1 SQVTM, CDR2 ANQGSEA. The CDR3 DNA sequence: TGCAGCGTCGGACTAGCGTCAGGGGCCGGGGAGCTGTTTTTT. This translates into CSVGLASGAGELFF.

In nucleotides, the CDR3 is TGTGCCAGCATGGGACAGGTTAGCTCCTACGAGCAGTACTTC. It codes for CASMGQVSSYEQYF. The V call is TRBV2, the J call TRBJ2-7, with TRBD1 identical over 8 bases. The V segment lost 7 bases and the J segment 0 bases; nucleotides outside the gene matches: 5. Germline V gene sequence: CDR1 SNHLY, CDR2 FYNNEI. This CDR3 comprises 14 residues.

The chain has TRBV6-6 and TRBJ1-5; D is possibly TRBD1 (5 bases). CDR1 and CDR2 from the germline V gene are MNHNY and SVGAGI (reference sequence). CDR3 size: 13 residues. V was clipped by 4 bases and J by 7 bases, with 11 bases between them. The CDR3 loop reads CASSSPGRQPQHF. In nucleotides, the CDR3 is TGTGCCAGCAGTTCGCCAGGGAGGCAGCCCCAGCATTTT.

The CDR3 bases are TGTGCCAGCAGCTTTTCACAGGGTGGCGAGACCCAGTACTTC. Amino acids: CASSFSQGGETQYF. The chain couples TRBV7-9 to TRBJ2-5, with D possibly matching TRBD1 (6 bases). There are 14 residues in the CDR3. Deletions cut 3 bases from V and 5 bases from J, with 13 bases between. The V gene's germline CDR1 is SEHNR and CDR2 FQNEAQ (reference sequence). Looking up the rest from reference TRBV7-9 and TRBJ2-5 gives the full variable domain: DTGVSQNPRHKITKRGQNVTFRCDPISEHNRLYWYRQTLGQGPEFLTYFQNEAQLEKSRLLSDRFSAERPKGSFSTLEIQRTEQGDSAMYLCASSFSQGGETQYFGPGTRLLVL.

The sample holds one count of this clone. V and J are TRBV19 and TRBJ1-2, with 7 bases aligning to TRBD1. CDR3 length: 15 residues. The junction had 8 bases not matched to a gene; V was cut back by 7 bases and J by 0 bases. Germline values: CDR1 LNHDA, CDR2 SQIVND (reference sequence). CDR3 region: CASIRTGDSNYGYTF. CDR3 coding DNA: TGTGCCAGTATTAGAACAGGGGACTCTAACTATGGCTACACCTTC.

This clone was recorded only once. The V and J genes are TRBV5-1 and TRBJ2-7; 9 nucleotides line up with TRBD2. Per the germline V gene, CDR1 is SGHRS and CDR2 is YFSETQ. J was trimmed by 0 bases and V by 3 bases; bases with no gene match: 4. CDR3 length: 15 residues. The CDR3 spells CASSWTSASSYEQYF. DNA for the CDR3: TGCGCCAGCAGCTGGACTAGCGCGAGCTCCTACGAGCAGTACTTC.

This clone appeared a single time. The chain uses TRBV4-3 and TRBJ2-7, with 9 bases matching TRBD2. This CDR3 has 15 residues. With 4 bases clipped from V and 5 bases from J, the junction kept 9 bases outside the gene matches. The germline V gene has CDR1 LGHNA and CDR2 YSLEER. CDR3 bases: TGCGCCAGCAGCCCCCGGGTTAGCGGGAGCGACGAGCAGTACTTC. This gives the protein CASSPRVSGSDEQYF.

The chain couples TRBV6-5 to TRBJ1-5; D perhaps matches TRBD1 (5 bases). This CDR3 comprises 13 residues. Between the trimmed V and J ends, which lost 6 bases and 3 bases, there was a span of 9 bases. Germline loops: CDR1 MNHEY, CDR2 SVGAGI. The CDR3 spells CASSREHNQPQHF. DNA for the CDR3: TGTGCCAGCAGCAGGGAACACAATCAGCCCCAGCATTTT.

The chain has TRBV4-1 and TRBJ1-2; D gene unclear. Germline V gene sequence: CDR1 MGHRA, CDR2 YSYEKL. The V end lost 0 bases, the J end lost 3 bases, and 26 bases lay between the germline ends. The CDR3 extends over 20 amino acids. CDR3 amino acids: CASSQDRYPPGSNPHYGYTF. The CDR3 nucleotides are TGCGCCAGCAGCCAAGATCGATACCCCCCCGGGAGCAATCCCCACTATGGCTACACCTTC.

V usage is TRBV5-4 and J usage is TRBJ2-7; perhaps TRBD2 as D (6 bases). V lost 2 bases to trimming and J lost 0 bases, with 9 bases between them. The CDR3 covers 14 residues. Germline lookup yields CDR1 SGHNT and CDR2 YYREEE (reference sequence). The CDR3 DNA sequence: TGTGCCAGCAGCTTAGCGGGCCCCTCCTACGAGCAGTACTTC. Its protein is CASSLAGPSYEQYF.

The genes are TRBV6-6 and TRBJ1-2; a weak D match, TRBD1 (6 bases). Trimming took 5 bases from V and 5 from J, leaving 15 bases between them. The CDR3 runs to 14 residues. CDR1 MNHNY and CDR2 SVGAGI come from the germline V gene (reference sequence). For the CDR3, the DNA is TGTGCCAGCAGTACTGCCGGGACATTATATGGCTACACCTTC. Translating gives CASSTAGTLYGYTF.

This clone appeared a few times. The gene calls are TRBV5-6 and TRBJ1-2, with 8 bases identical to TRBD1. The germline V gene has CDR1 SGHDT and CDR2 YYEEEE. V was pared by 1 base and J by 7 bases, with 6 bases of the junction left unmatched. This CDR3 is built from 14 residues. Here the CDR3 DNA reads TGTGCCAGCAGCTTGTGGCAGGGGGCGGGTGGCTACACCTTC. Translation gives CASSLWQGAGGYTF.

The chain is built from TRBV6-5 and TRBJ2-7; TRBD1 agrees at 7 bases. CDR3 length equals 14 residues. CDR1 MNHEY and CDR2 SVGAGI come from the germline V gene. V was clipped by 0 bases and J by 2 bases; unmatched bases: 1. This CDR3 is CASSYSQGAYEQYF. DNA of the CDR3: TGTGCCAGCAGTTACTCGCAGGGGGCCTACGAGCAGTACTTC.

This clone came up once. The CDR3 reads CATSRDRGTDEAFF. The DNA of the CDR3 is TGTGCCACCAGCAGAGATAGGGGAACAGATGAAGCTTTCTTT. The chain has TRBV15 and TRBJ1-1; a weak D match, TRBD1 (5 bases). CDR3 size: 14 residues. The V end was cut by 0 bases, the J end by 7 bases, with 12 bases between. Germline V gives CDR1 LNHNV, CDR2 YYDKDF (reference sequence).

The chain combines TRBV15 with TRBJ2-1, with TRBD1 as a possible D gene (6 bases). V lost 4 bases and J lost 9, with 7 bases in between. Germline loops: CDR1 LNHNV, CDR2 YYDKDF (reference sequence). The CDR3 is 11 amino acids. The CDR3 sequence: CATSKGVEQFF. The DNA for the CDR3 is TGTGCCACCAGCAAGGGGGTTGAGCAGTTCTTC.

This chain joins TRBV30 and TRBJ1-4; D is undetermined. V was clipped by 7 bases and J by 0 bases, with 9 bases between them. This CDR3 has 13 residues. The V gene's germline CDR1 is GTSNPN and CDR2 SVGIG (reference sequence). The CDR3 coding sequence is TGTGCCTCCCCAGATGCAACTAATGAAAAACTGTTTTTT. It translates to CASPDATNEKLFF.

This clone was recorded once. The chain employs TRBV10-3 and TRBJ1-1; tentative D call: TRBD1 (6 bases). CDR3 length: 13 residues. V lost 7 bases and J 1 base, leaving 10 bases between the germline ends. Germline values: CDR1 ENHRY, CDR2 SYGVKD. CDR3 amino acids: CAITTGRNTEAFF. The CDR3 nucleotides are TGTGCCATCACAACAGGGCGGAACACTGAAGCTTTCTTT.

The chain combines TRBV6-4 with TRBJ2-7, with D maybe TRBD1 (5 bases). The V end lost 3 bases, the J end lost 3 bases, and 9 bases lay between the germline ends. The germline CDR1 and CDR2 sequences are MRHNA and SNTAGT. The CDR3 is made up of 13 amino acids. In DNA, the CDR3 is TGTGCCAGCAGTGATCAGGGTGGCTACGAGCAGTACTTC. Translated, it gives CASSDQGGYEQYF.

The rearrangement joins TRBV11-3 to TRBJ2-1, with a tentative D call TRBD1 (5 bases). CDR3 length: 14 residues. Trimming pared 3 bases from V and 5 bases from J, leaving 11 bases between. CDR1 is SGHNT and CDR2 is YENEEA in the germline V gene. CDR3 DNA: TGTGCCAGCAGCTTCGGCAGGGCCAACAATGAGCAGTTCTTC. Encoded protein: CASSFGRANNEQFF.

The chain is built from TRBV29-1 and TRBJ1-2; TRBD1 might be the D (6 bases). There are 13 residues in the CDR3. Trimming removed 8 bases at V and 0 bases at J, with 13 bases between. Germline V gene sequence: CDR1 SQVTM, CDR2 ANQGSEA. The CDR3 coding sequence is TGCAGCACCTTGACAGGAACTAACTATGGCTACACCTTC. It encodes CSTLTGTNYGYTF.

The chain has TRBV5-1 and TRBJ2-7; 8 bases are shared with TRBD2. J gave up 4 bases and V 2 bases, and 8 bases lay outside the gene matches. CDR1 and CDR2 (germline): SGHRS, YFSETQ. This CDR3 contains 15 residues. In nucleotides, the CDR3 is TGCGCCAGCAGCTTCAAAACTAGCGGTGGGTACGAGCAGTACTTC. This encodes CASSFKTSGGYEQYF.

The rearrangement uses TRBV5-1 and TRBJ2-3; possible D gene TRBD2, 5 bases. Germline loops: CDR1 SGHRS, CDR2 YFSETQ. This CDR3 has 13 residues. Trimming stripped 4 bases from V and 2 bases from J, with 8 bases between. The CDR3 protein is CASSPGNTDTQYF. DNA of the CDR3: TGCGCCAGCAGCCCGGGGAACACAGATACGCAGTATTTT.

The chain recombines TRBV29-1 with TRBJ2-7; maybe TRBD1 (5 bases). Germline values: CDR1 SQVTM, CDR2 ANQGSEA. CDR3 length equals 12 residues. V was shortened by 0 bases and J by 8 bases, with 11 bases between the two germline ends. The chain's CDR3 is CSVEEQGWKQYF. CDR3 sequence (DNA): TGCAGCGTTGAAGAGCAGGGTTGGAAGCAGTACTTC.

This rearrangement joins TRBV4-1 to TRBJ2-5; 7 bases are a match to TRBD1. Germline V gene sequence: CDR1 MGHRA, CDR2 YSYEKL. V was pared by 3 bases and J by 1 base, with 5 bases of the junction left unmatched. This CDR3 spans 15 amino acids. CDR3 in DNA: TGCGCCAGCAGCCAGATCGGGACAGCCCAAGAGACCCAGTACTTC. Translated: CASSQIGTAQETQYF.

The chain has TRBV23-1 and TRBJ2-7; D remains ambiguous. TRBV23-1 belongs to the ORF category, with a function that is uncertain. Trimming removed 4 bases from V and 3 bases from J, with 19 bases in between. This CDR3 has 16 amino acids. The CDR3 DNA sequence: TGCGCCAGCAGTCCGACGAATCTAGGATGCCACTACGAGCAGTACTTC. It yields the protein CASSPTNLGCHYEQYF.